The rows below give T cell receptor beta chains drawn from one sample of a study of blood T cell repertoires in COVID-19. Clones were sequenced by immunoSEQ multiplex PCR, and TCRdb holds only the in-frame ones, with some missing. The sample shows 65,000 to 85,000 clones, approximately 79% of them seen only once. Sequencing was performed on peripheral blood. All receptors derive from a woman aged 80 or older with active or convalescent COVID-19. The CDR3 runs from the conserved cysteine through the conserved F or W. D genes are given only for firm matches. Where a row states a size, it is once, few, many or the class of an expanded clone; other rows omit it.

TRBV7-9	-	TRBJ2-1	17	-	TGTGCCAGCAGTATCTTTGGGGGCCCTAGCTCCTACAATGAGCAGTTCTTC	CASSIFGGPSSYNEQFF
TRBV7-9	TRBD1	TRBJ2-2	16	-	TGTGCCAGCCGGGGAGGACAGGGGATTAACACCGGGGAGCTGTTTTTT	CASRGGQGINTGELFF
TRBV30	-	TRBJ2-7	11	once	TGTGCCTGGGACAGCTCCTACGAGCAGTACTTC	CAWDSSYEQYF
TRBV30	-	TRBJ1-1	13	-	TGTGCCTGGAGTTACGCAAGGCGGACTGAAGCTTTCTTT	CAWSYARRTEAFF
TRBV27	-	TRBJ2-1	12	-	TGTGCCAGCAGTTTAGGGCCCGGGGGGCAGTTCTTC	CASSLGPGGQFF
TRBV2	-	TRBJ1-4	13	-	TGTGCCAGCAGTCCGGGATTGGGCGAAAAACTGTTTTTT	CASSPGLGEKLFF
TRBV6-5	-	TRBJ1-1	12	-	TGTGCCAGCAGTACAGGGAACACTGAAGCTTTCTTT	CASSTGNTEAFF
TRBV6-5	-	TRBJ1-1	12	few	TGTGCCAGCAGTCTACCTAACACTGAAGCTTTCTTT	CASSLPNTEAFF
TRBV28	TRBD1	TRBJ1-3	14	-	TGTGCCAGCAGACTACAGGGGGCTGGAAACACCATATATTTT	CASRLQGAGNTIYF
TRBV12-3/TRBV12-4	-	TRBJ1-2	13	once	TGTGCCAGCAGTTTGTTCGGAGGACGTGGCTACACCTTC	CASSLFGGRGYTF
TRBV9	-	TRBJ1-3	17	-	TGTGCCAGCAGCGCCTCCCTTGGCAGTTACTCTGGAAACACCATATATTTT	CASSASLGSYSGNTIYF
TRBV6-5	TRBD1	TRBJ1-1	15	-	TGTGCCAGCAGTTACAATGGACAGGGCGGCACTGAAGCTTTCTTT	CASSYNGQGGTEAFF
TRBV4-2	-	TRBJ2-1	15	-	TGTGCCAGCAGCCAAGATCACGCGAGCAACAATGAGCAGTTCTTC	CASSQDHASNNEQFF
TRBV10-2	-	TRBJ1-6	14	-	TGCGCCAGCAGTGAGCAGGGAAATAATTCACCCCTCCACTTT	CASSEQGNNSPLHF
TRBV2	-	TRBJ2-1	11	few	TGTGCCAGCAGCGGTTTCGAGGAGCAGTTCTTC	CASSGFEEQFF
TRBV29-1	-	TRBJ2-1	14	-	TGCAGCGTTGCTTGGGCCGCCAAAAACAATGAGCAGTTCTTC	CSVAWAAKNNEQFF
TRBV24-1	TRBD2	TRBJ2-1	16	-	TGTGCCACCAGTGAGTCTAGCGGGAGGTCGTACAATGAGCAGTTCTTC	CATSESSGRSYNEQFF
TRBV14	-	TRBJ2-3	14	-	TGTGCCAGCAGCCATTGGCTAGACCCAGATACGCAGTATTTT	CASSHWLDPDTQYF
TRBV5-5	TRBD1	TRBJ1-1	15	-	TGTGCCAGCAGGTTCGGACCGACAGGGTTCGTGTCGGCTTTCTTT	CASRFGPTGFVSAFF
TRBV7-2	TRBD2	TRBJ2-5	16	-	TGTGCCAGCAGCTTAGGTCTAGCGGCCCAAGGGCGGACCCAGTACTTC	CASSLGLAAQGRTQYF
TRBV5-4	-	TRBJ2-3	14	-	TGTGCCAGCAGCTTTTGGGTCGCGGCAGATACGCAGTATTTT	CASSFWVAADTQYF
TRBV7-2	-	TRBJ1-4	15	-	TGTGCCAGCAGCTTGGCCGGGACAACTAATGAAAAACTGTTTTTT	CASSLAGTTNEKLFF
TRBV19	-	TRBJ2-7	14	-	TGTGCCAGTAGTTTCGGCCAGGGATCTTACGAGCAGTACTTC	CASSFGQGSYEQYF
TRBV20-1	-	TRBJ1-5	15	few	TGCAGTGCTAGTTCGTCAGGGCAGATCTATCAGCCCCAGCATTTT	CSASSSGQIYQPQHF
TRBV28	-	TRBJ2-7	12	-	TGTGCCAGCAGTTTACAGTCCTACGAGCAGTACTTC	CASSLQSYEQYF
TRBV5-1	-	TRBJ2-1	14	-	TGCGCCAGCAGCTTGGCCCAGGGGAAAAATGAGCAGTTCTTC	CASSLAQGKNEQFF
TRBV5-1	TRBD1	TRBJ2-6	19	-	TGCGCCAGCAGCTTGGATGGACAGGGTCTCTCATATGGGGCCAACGTCCTGACTTTC	CASSLDGQGLSYGANVLTF
TRBV18	TRBD1	TRBJ1-5	16	once	TGTGCCAGCTCACTGGGGACAGGGGGTTCCAATCAGCCCCAGCATTTT	CASSLGTGGSNQPQHF
TRBV11-3	-	TRBJ2-3	12	-	TGTGCCAGCAGCTCCATCACAGATACGCAGTATTTT	CASSSITDTQYF
TRBV4-1	TRBD2	TRBJ2-3	15	once	TGCGCCAGCAGCCAGACTAGCGGACCTCGGGATACGCAGTATTTT	CASSQTSGPRDTQYF
TRBV24-1	TRBD2	TRBJ2-4	14	-	TGTGCCACCAGTCTTAGCGGGAGCTCAAACATTCAGTACTTC	CATSLSGSSNIQYF
TRBV9	-	TRBJ1-1	13	-	TGTGCCAGCAGCGTAGCTGCCCAGACAGAAGCTTTCTTT	CASSVAAQTEAFF
TRBV4-3	-	TRBJ2-1	17	-	TGCGCCAGCAGCCAACTCGTTGACATGAGCTCCTACAATGAGCAGTTCTTC	CASSQLVDMSSYNEQFF
TRBV15	-	TRBJ1-1	16	once	TGTGCCACCAGCAGAGGGTGGGGGACAATGAACACTGAAGCTTTCTTT	CATSRGWGTMNTEAFF
TRBV30	TRBD2	TRBJ2-5	13	-	TGTGCCTCTCGGGGGGGGCAGCGGGAGACCCAGTACTTC	CASRGGQRETQYF
TRBV19	-	TRBJ1-5	12	few	TGTGCCAGTAGTTGGGGGGATCAGCCCCAGCATTTT	CASSWGDQPQHF
TRBV19	TRBD2	TRBJ2-3	14	-	TGTGCCAGTACCCCAGCGGGAGGGCTAGATACGCAGTATTTT	CASTPAGGLDTQYF
TRBV7-3	-	TRBJ1-2	13	-	TGTGCCAGCAGCCTGCGGCCTCGGGGGGGCTACACCTTC	CASSLRPRGGYTF
TRBV6-2/TRBV6-3	-	TRBJ1-5	16	-	TGTGCCAGCACCCCGACAGACAGTGTAAGCAATCAGCCCCAGCATTTT	CASTPTDSVSNQPQHF
TRBV28	-	TRBJ1-4	15	once	TGTGCCAGCAGTTTAGAGGCCCAGGGTGGGGAAAAACTGTTTTTT	CASSLEAQGGEKLFF
TRBV4-3	TRBD2	TRBJ2-7	14	-	TGCGCCAGCAGCCAGATAGCGGGTGGCTACGAGCAGTACTTC	CASSQIAGGYEQYF
TRBV19	TRBD1	TRBJ2-1	15	-	TGTGCCAGTAGTATAAACAGGGGATCCTACAATGAGCAGTTCTTC	CASSINRGSYNEQFF
TRBV7-2	TRBD1	TRBJ2-2	14	-	TGTGCCAGCAGTCGGGACAGGGGGAGCGGGGAGCTGTTTTTT	CASSRDRGSGELFF
TRBV28	-	TRBJ2-2	18	-	TGTGCCAGCAGTTTAAATAGGTGGGGGACTTCGAACACCGGGGAGCTGTTTTTT	CASSLNRWGTSNTGELFF
TRBV5-1	-	TRBJ2-1	16	-	TGCGCCAGCAGCTTGGTTGGGAGCGTAACAAAAAATGAGCAGTTCTTC	CASSLVGSVTKNEQFF
TRBV5-5	-	TRBJ1-5	14	-	TGTGCCAGCAGCTGGGCGACGGCCAATCAGCCCCAGCATTTT	CASSWATANQPQHF
TRBV10-3	-	TRBJ2-7	11	-	TGTGCCATCAGGACAACGTACGAGCAGTACTTC	CAIRTTYEQYF
TRBV7-2	-	TRBJ2-5	14	-	TGTGCCAGCAGCTTGAGGACAGCCGGGGAGACCCAGTACTTC	CASSLRTAGETQYF
TRBV14	-	TRBJ2-7	15	-	TGTGCCAGCAGCCAAGTACACCGGGACACCGGTGAGCAGTACTTC	CASSQVHRDTGEQYF
TRBV30	-	TRBJ1-6	15	-	TGTGCCTGGGGGGACTTGGAGGCGTATAATTCACCCCTCCACTTT	CAWGDLEAYNSPLHF
TRBV7-8	-	TRBJ2-1	14	-	TGTGCCAGCACCCAACAAGGCGCTCCGGGTGAGCAGTTCTTC	CASTQQGAPGEQFF
TRBV29-1	TRBD2	TRBJ2-5	19	-	TGCAGCGTTGATAGGACGGCGGGACTAGGGGGGCGTTGGGAAGAGACCCAGTACTTC	CSVDRTAGLGGRWEETQYF
TRBV6-5	-	TRBJ1-5	14	-	TGTGCCAGCAGTCCCGATACAGGGTATCAGCCCCAGCATTTT	CASSPDTGYQPQHF
TRBV6-4	TRBD2	TRBJ2-2	16	-	TGTGCCAGCAGTGCTTGGACTAGCGGGAACACCGGGGAGCTGTTTTTT	CASSAWTSGNTGELFF
TRBV11-1	-	TRBJ2-7	15	once	TGTGCCAGCAGCTTTCCTGGGGGGAACGTATACGAGCAGTACTTC	CASSFPGGNVYEQYF
TRBV28	TRBD1	TRBJ1-2	12	-	TGTGCCACCGGGACAGCAAACTATGGCTACACCTTC	CATGTANYGYTF
TRBV20-1	-	TRBJ1-6	14	-	TGCAGTGCTAGTAGCAGCGCCGGTAATTCACCCCTCCACTTT	CSASSSAGNSPLHF